Below, 17 T cell receptor beta chains from the same sample are listed, as sequenced in a study of T-cell memory formation after mild COVID-19. From the 5' RACE reads, TCRdb called clonotypes with MiXCR, one entry per CDR3 protein. The sample has hundreds of thousands of distinct CDR3 sequences, 15% to 20% seen once. The source material was PBMCs or a T cell subset sorted from them (not recorded which). The receptor source for this set is an adult woman who had mild COVID-19 (a few samples of this study predate the infection). Cell type and time point are not known.

This clonotype appeared many times. V and J are TRBV7-2 and TRBJ1-5; D may be TRBD1 (6 bases). The CDR3 has 14 amino acids. From germline, CDR1 is SGHTA and CDR2 FQGNSA. The V end was cut by 3 bases, the J end by 2 bases, with 8 bases between. The CDR3 region has the DNA TGTGCCAGCAGCTTCAGGGGTGGCAATCAGCCCCAGCATTTT. Protein: CASSFRGGNQPQHF.

V gene TRBV7-2 combines with J gene TRBJ2-7; TRBD1 or TRBD2 may be the D gene (6 bases each). The germline V gene encodes CDR1 SGHTA and CDR2 FQGNSA. V was cut by 7 bases and J by 5 bases, with 21 bases left in between. CDR3 length: 15 amino acids. The CDR3 region has the DNA TGTGCCAGCACCCTTCCCGGGGGCTCCGGCGACGAGCAGTACTTC. Its protein is CASTLPGGSGDEQYF.

This clonotype was detected only a few times. The chain uses TRBV6-6 and TRBJ1-2; 8 positions agree with TRBD1. Germline-derived CDR1 and CDR2 are MNHNY and SVGAGI (reference sequence). Trimming took 8 bases from V and 4 from J; bases not matched to a gene: 12. The CDR3 length is 15 residues. The CDR3 region has the DNA TGTGCCAGCTTCGCTCAGGGGGCGCAGGGCTATGGCTACACCTTC. It yields the protein CASFAQGAQGYGYTF.

This sequence joins TRBV12-3 or TRBV12-4 and TRBJ1-1; 11 nucleotides match TRBD1. V shed 6 bases, J shed 2 bases, and the junction held 5 bases outside the gene matches. This CDR3 region has 15 residues. CDR3 amino acids: CASRHRTGGNTEAFF. In DNA, the CDR3 is TGTGCCAGCAGGCATCGGACAGGGGGCAACACTGAAGCTTTCTTT.

This clonotype was seen a handful of times. The chain combines TRBV20-1 with TRBJ2-3; maybe TRBD2 (6 bases). The CDR3 is 16 amino acids. CDR1 and CDR2 from the germline V gene are DFQATT and SNEGSKA (reference sequence). V was cut by 5 bases and J by 4 bases, with 22 bases left in between. The CDR3 DNA reads TGCAGTGCTCCCCCCTTTAGCGGAGGGCGGGCAGATACGCAGTATTTT. It encodes CSAPPFSGGRADTQYF.

V usage is TRBV20-1 and J usage is TRBJ2-4; TRBD1 agrees at 8 bases. Per the germline V gene, CDR1 is DFQATT and CDR2 is SNEGSKA (reference sequence). The CDR3 spans 13 residues. The trim removed 5 bases at V and 6 bases at J, leaving 6 bases unmatched. The CDR3 here is CSAVQGAINIQYF. The CDR3, as DNA: TGCAGTGCTGTCCAGGGGGCTATAAACATTCAGTACTTC.

The rearrangement joins TRBV10-3 to TRBJ1-2; D not resolved. The CDR3 is 13 amino acids. V lost 3 bases, J lost 2 bases, and 7 bases lay in between. Germline V CDR1 and CDR2: ENHRY, SYGVKD. This CDR3 is CAISEDINYGYTF. CDR3 coding DNA: TGTGCCATCAGTGAAGATATCAACTATGGCTACACCTTC.

J is TRBJ2-3 and V is TRBV5-1; perhaps TRBD1 as D (5 bases). CDR1 SGHRS and CDR2 YFSETQ come from the germline V gene. The CDR3 is 15 amino acids. Trimming shortened V by 6 bases and J by 6 bases, and 20 bases separated the two germline ends. The CDR3 DNA reads as TGCGCCAGCAACCTTAAGGGCCCCTCAGGGGATACGCAGTATTTT. It codes for CASNLKGPSGDTQYF. The variable domain in full, completed from reference TRBV5-1 and TRBJ2-3, reads KAGVTQTPRYLIKTRGQQVTLSCSPISGHRSVSWYQQTPGQGLQFLFEYFSETQRNKGNFPGRFSGRQFSNSRSEMNVSTLELGDSALYLCASNLKGPSGDTQYFGPGTRLTVL.

This clonotype was observed a few times. The chain uses TRBV7-2 and TRBJ2-4; D is perhaps TRBD2 (5 bases). The V gene lost 5 bases and the J gene lost 9 bases, with 23 bases spanning the gap. The CDR3 runs 16 residues. Germline CDR1 and CDR2: SGHTA and FQGNSA. This CDR3 is CASSTNAVTSSGIQYF. The CDR3 DNA reads as TGTGCCAGCAGCACCAATGCGGTTACGTCGAGCGGCATTCAGTACTTC.

The chain joins TRBV12-3 or TRBV12-4 to TRBJ2-2; no reliable D call. The CDR3 has 14 residues. Trimming shortened V by 5 bases and J by 1 base, and 8 bases separated the two germline ends. The CDR3, as DNA: TGTGCCAGCAGTAACGACTGGAACACCGGGGAGCTGTTTTTT. As protein: CASSNDWNTGELFF.

This clonotype was observed many times. The V call is TRBV7-2, the J call TRBJ2-5; D possibly corresponds to TRBD1 (6 bases). The V gene's germline CDR1 is SGHTA and CDR2 FQGNSA. The CDR3 is 14 amino acids. V was pared by 5 bases and J by 0 bases, with 10 bases between. This chain's CDR3 is CASSPWTDQETQYF. For the CDR3, the DNA is TGTGCCAGCAGCCCTTGGACAGACCAAGAGACCCAGTACTTC.

Only a few counts were recorded for this clonotype. V is TRBV4-1 and J is TRBJ2-5, with 10 bases that match TRBD1. The V and J ends lost 1 base and 2 bases, in that order; junction bases with no gene match: 7. Germline V gene lookup returns CDR1 MGHRA and CDR2 YSYEKL. There are 17 residues in the CDR3. This CDR3 reads CASSQVRQGASQETQYF. CDR3 DNA: TGCGCCAGCAGCCAAGTAAGACAGGGGGCGAGTCAAGAGACCCAGTACTTC.

This clonotype came up a few times. The chain links TRBV11-2 to TRBJ2-3, with no clear D. V lost 4 bases to trimming and J lost 11 bases, with 16 bases between them. CDR3 length equals 13 residues. Germline V gives CDR1 SGHAT, CDR2 FQNNGV. In nucleotides, the CDR3 is TGTGCCAGCAGCTCAACCCGAGTAAAAGGGCAGTATTTT. It codes for CASSSTRVKGQYF.

This clonotype was detected only a few times. The chain is built from TRBV29-1 and TRBJ2-5; no definite D call. Trimming took 4 bases from V and 1 from J, leaving 1 base between them. Germline lookup yields CDR1 SQVTM and CDR2 ANQGSEA. The CDR3 is 10 residues long. CDR3 bases: TGCAGCGTTGTCCAAGAGACCCAGTACTTC. It yields the protein CSVVQETQYF.

This chain uses TRBV12-3 or TRBV12-4 with TRBJ2-3; possible D gene TRBD2, 6 bases. Trimming removed 3 bases at V and 12 bases at J, with 10 bases between. This CDR3 has 11 residues. The CDR3 nucleotides read TGTGCCAGCAGTTTTGGGAGGTTTCAGTATTTT. This gives the protein CASSFGRFQYF.

This clonotype has more than one count but fewer than ten. V and J are TRBV6-2 or TRBV6-3 and TRBJ1-1; D call uncertain. From germline, CDR1 is MNHEY and CDR2 SVGEGT. The CDR3 consists of 11 residues. Trimming took off 6 bases at V and 10 bases at J, with 12 bases between the two ends. CDR3 amino acids: CASSRDISAFF. Written as DNA, the CDR3 is TGTGCCAGCAGCCGTGACATCTCAGCTTTCTTT.

This clonotype appeared a few times. The chain is built from TRBV30 and TRBJ2-7; D is unresolved. The CDR3 has 11 amino acids. The germline gives CDR1 GTSNPN, CDR2 SVGIG (reference sequence). Trimming cost V 0 bases and J 7 bases, with 7 bases left between them. CDR3 DNA sequence: TGTGCCTGGAGTGTAGTGTTTGAGCAGTACTTC. Translation gives CAWSVVFEQYF. Full variable domain (outside the CDR3, taken from reference TRBV30 and TRBJ2-7): SQTIHQWPATLVQPVGSPLSLECTVEGTSNPNLYWYRQAAGRGLQLLFYSVGIGQISSEVPQNLSASRPQDRQFILSSKKLLLSDSGFYLCAWSVVFEQYFGPGTRLTVT.